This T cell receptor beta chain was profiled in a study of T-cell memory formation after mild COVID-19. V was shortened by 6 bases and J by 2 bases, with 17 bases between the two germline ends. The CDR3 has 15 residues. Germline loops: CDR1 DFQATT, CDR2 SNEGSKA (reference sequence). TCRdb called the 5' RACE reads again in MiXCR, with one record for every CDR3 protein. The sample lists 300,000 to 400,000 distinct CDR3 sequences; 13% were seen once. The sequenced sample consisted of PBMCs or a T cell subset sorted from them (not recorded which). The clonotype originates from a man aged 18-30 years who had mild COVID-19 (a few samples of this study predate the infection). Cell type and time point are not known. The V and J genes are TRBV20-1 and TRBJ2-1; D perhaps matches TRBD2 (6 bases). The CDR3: CSAWRADGAYNEQFF. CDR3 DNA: TGCAGTGCGTGGAGGGCCGATGGGGCCTACAATGAGCAGTTCTTC.